A selection of T cell receptor beta chains follows, all from one sample in a study of CDR3 diversity in severe acne. TCRdb fed the PCR reads into MiXCR, producing one record per CDR3 protein. The repertoire includes tens of thousands of distinct CDR3 sequences, about 54% of them detected once, and roughly an eighth sits in the top ten. Material for sequencing was blood. These receptors came from a male donor in good health, without acne. Both conserved end residues are part of each CDR3. D genes are given only for firm matches. Some rows have no size entry. The others give once, few or many, or a class for an expanded clone.

many	TRBJ1-5	TRBV28	TRBD1	CASRQGASNQPQHF	TGTGCCAGCCGACAGGGGGCTAGCAATCAGCCCCAGCATTTT
few	TRBJ1-6	TRBV25-1	.	CASSRLHSPLHF	TGTGCCAGCAGTCGGTTGCATTCACCCCTCCACTTT
.	TRBJ2-3	TRBV24-1	.	CATSDGGSTDTQYF	TGTGCCACCAGTGATGGCGGAAGCACAGATACGCAGTATTTT
.	TRBJ1-3	TRBV6-5	.	CASGDILYGYTIYF	TGTGCCAGCGGGGACATCCTCTATGGCTACACCATATATTTT
many	TRBJ1-5	TRBV6-1	.	CASSEADGVGNQPQHF	TGTGCCAGCAGTGAAGCGGACGGGGTTGGCAATCAGCCCCAGCATTTT
.	TRBJ1-1	TRBV20-1	.	CSASLAAVDTEAFF	TGCAGTGCGTCCCTGGCGGCGGTGGATACTGAAGCTTTCTTT
.	TRBJ2-2	TRBV5-4	TRBD2	CASSLTSGSGELLF	TGTGCCAGCAGCCTGACTAGCGGGAGCGGTGAGCTGCTTTTT
.	TRBJ1-2	TRBV18	.	CASSPQGRGDYGYTF	TGTGCCAGCTCACCCCAAGGTAGGGGAGACTATGGCTACACCTTC
few	TRBJ1-2	TRBV6-5	.	CASEGLGGYTF	TGTGCCTCCGAGGGGTTGGGCGGCTACACCTTC
.	TRBJ1-2	TRBV7-2	.	CASSTHPGGLSYGYTF	TGTGCCAGCAGCACCCACCCCGGGGGGCTATCCTATGGCTACACCTTC
.	TRBJ2-7	TRBV24-1	TRBD1	CATFGTGGDEQYF	TGTGCCACCTTCGGGACAGGGGGAGACGAGCAGTACTTC
many	TRBJ1-1	TRBV30	TRBD1	CAWSVQGDTEAFF	TGTGCCTGGAGTGTTCAGGGGGACACTGAAGCTTTCTTT
.	TRBJ1-2	TRBV2	TRBD1	CASRWGQNYGYTF	TGTGCCAGCAGGTGGGGACAGAACTATGGCTACACCTTC
few	TRBJ1-4	TRBV7-8	TRBD1	CASSLQTGPNEKLFF	TGTGCCAGCAGCTTACAGACAGGGCCAAATGAAAAACTGTTTTTT
.	TRBJ2-5	TRBV6-5	TRBD2	CASSYRAGEETQYF	TGTGCCAGCAGTTACCGGGCGGGAGAAGAGACCCAGTACTTC
many	TRBJ1-1	TRBV25-1	.	CASSGFQGSEAFF	TGTGCCAGCAGTGGGTTTCAGGGGTCTGAAGCTTTCTTT
.	TRBJ2-1	TRBV7-9	TRBD2	CASSLAGLAGGPNEQFF	TGTGCCAGCAGCTTAGCTGGACTAGCGGGAGGTCCAAACGAGCAGTTCTTC
few	TRBJ1-4	TRBV10-3	.	CAIRRAADEKLFF	TGTGCCATCAGACGCGCTGCGGATGAAAAACTGTTTTTT
.	TRBJ1-5	TRBV7-8	TRBD1	CASSLGVQGKVNQPQHF	TGTGCCAGCAGCTTAGGAGTACAGGGGAAGGTCAATCAGCCCCAGCATTTT
medium-sized	TRBJ1-4	TRBV20-1	.	CSALLAEKLFF	TGCAGTGCATTACTTGCTGAAAAACTGTTTTTT
many	TRBJ1-4	TRBV28	TRBD1	CASHTGGNEKLFF	TGTGCCAGTCATACAGGGGGAAATGAAAAACTGTTTTTT
many	TRBJ2-3	TRBV6-4	TRBD2	CASSERSGSPNTQYF	TGTGCCAGCAGTGAAAGAAGCGGGAGTCCGAATACGCAGTATTTT
.	TRBJ2-7	TRBV19	.	CASRHMADLTYEQYF	TGTGCCAGTAGACACATGGCGGACTTGACCTACGAGCAGTACTTC
.	TRBJ2-5	TRBV7-9	TRBD1	CASSLARAGTGEETQYF	TGTGCCAGCAGCTTAGCCAGAGCCGGGACAGGGGAAGAGACCCAGTACTTC
many	TRBJ1-1	TRBV27	.	CASNPIYRALNTEAFF	TGTGCCAGCAACCCCATTTACAGGGCTTTGAACACTGAAGCTTTCTTT
medium-sized	TRBJ2-7	TRBV20-1	.	CSARLTGTPPYEQYF	TGCAGTGCTAGGCTTACCGGGACTCCCCCCTACGAGCAGTACTTC
.	TRBJ2-7	TRBV7-9	.	CASSSLGAGGIDEQYF	TGTGCCAGCAGCTCCCTGGGCGCCGGGGGCATCGACGAGCAGTACTTC
many	TRBJ1-2	TRBV6-5	.	CASSQPRVGGYTF	TGTGCCAGCAGCCAGCCGAGGGTTGGGGGCTACACCTTC
.	TRBJ2-5	TRBV11-2	TRBD2	CASSQGREGGPLDF	TGCGCCAGCAGCCAGGGGCGGGAGGGGGGCCCACTGGACTTC
.	TRBJ2-7	TRBV7-2	TRBD2	CASSLSSGRAPEQYF	TGTGCCAGCAGCTTAAGTTCCGGGAGGGCCCCCGAGCAGTACTTC
once	TRBJ2-3	TRBV11-2	.	CASSFYICSATSGVGTDTQYF	.
.	TRBJ2-1	TRBV2	TRBD2	CASSVGNSGTQEQFF	TGTGCCAGCAGTGTAGGGAATAGCGGGACACAGGAGCAGTTCTTC
once	TRBJ1-1	TRBV29-1	TRBD1	CSVAPPGQGAEAFF	TGCAGCGTTGCACCCCCGGGACAGGGGGCTGAAGCTTTCTTT
.	TRBJ1-2	TRBV29-1	.	CSGSQGDYGCTF	.
many	TRBJ2-1	TRBV7-2	.	CASSLVFGAYNEQFF	TGTGCCAGCAGCTTAGTTTTCGGGGCCTACAATGAGCAGTTCTTC
.	TRBJ1-2	TRBV7-9	.	CASSYTVNDYGYTF	TGTGCCAGCAGCTACACAGTGAACGACTATGGCTACACCTTC
.	TRBJ1-6	TRBV20-1	.	CSALPTGTYASSPLHF	TGCAGTGCTCTCCCCACCGGGACCTACGCTAGTTCACCCCTCCACTTT